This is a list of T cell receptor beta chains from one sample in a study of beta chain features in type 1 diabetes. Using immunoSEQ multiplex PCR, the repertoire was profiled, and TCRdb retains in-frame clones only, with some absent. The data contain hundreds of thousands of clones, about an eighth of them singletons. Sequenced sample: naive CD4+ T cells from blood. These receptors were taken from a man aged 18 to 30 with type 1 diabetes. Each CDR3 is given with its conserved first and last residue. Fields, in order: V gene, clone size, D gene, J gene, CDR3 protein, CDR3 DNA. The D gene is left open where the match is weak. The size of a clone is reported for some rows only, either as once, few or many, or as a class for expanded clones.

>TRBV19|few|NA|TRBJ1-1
CASTHAGVVGTEAFF
TGTGCCAGTACCCATGCGGGGGTTGTAGGGACTGAAGCTTTCTTT
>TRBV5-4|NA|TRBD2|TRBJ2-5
CASSLGLAGKETQYF
TGTGCCAGCAGCTTGGGGCTAGCGGGGAAGGAGACCCAGTACTTC
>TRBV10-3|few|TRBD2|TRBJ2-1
CAIRGGEYNEQFF
TGTGCCATCAGGGGGGGGGAATACAATGAGCAGTTCTTC
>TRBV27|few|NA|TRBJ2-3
CASDGGSPDTQYF
TGTGCCAGCGACGGGGGCTCCCCAGATACGCAGTATTTT
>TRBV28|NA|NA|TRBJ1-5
CASSPPVMDPYQPQHF
TGTGCCAGCAGTCCTCCAGTGATGGACCCGTATCAGCCCCAGCATTTT
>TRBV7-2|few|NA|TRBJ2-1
CASSTPPVRNEQFF
TGTGCCAGCAGCACCCCCCCCGTTCGGAATGAGCAGTTCTTC
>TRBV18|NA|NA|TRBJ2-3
CASSSQVVDTQYF
TGTGCCAGCTCATCTCAGGTAGTAGATACGCAGTATTTT
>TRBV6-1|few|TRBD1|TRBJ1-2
CASSEAVTGNNYGYTF
TGTGCCAGCAGTGAAGCGGTGACAGGGAATAACTATGGCTACACCTTC
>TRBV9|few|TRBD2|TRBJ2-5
CASSIKTGLAETQYF
TGTGCCAGCAGCATTAAAACGGGACTAGCGGAGACCCAGTACTTC
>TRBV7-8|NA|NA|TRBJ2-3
CASSSGRTDTQYF
TGTGCCAGCAGCAGCGGACGCACAGATACGCAGTATTTT
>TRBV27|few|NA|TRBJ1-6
CASSFRPNEITLHF
TGTGCCAGCAGTTTCCGGCCCAATGAAATAACCCTCCACTTT
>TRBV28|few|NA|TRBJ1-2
CASSLPYSGTPAYGYTF
TGTGCCAGCAGCCTACCCTACTCCGGGACCCCTGCCTATGGCTACACCTTC
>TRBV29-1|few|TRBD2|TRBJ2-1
CSAAGTSGVNEQFF
TGCAGCGCCGCTGGGACTAGCGGGGTCAATGAGCAGTTCTTC
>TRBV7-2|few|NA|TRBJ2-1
CASSLSSYNEQFF
TGTGCCAGCAGCTTGAGCTCCTACAATGAGCAGTTCTTC
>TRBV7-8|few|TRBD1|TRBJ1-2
CASSTRTGFDGYTF
TGTGCCAGCAGCACTCGGACAGGGTTCGATGGCTACACCTTC
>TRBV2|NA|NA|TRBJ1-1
CASSTTPEAFF
TGTGCCAGCAGTACTACACCTGAAGCTTTCTTT
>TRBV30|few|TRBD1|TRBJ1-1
CAWSATGVRWTEAFF
TGTGCCTGGTCGGCGACAGGGGTTCGGTGGACTGAAGCTTTCTTT
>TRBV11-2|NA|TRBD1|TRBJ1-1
CASSLQGQLNTEAFF
TGTGCCAGCAGCCTACAGGGACAGCTGAACACTGAAGCTTTCTTT
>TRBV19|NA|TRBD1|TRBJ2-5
CASSKGQGTETQYF
TGTGCCAGTAGTAAGGGACAGGGAACAGAGACCCAGTACTTC
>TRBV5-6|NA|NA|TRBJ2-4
CASSSTHKGWENIQYF
TGTGCCAGCAGCTCAACCCATAAGGGGTGGGAAAACATTCAGTACTTC
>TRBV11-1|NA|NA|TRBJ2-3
CASRPFGISTDTQYF
TGTGCCAGCAGGCCCTTTGGGATTAGCACAGATACGCAGTATTTT
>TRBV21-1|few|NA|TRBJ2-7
CASSPPPRPAYEQYF
TGTGCCAGCAGCCCTCCCCCCAGGCCTGCCTACGAGCAGTACTTC
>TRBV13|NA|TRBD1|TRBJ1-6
CASSLMTGGLHSPLHF
TGTGCCAGCAGCTTAATGACAGGGGGCCTTCATTCACCCCTCCACTTT
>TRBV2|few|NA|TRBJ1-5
CASSETLSNQPQHF
TGTGCCAGCAGTGAAACTTTGAGCAATCAGCCCCAGCATTTT
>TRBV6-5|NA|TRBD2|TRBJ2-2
CASSPWGGSSGELFF
TGTGCCAGCAGTCCTTGGGGGGGAAGTAGCGGGGAGCTGTTTTTT
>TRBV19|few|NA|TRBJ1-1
CASSILGPNTEAFF
TGTGCCAGTAGTATCCTGGGGCCGAACACTGAAGCTTTCTTT
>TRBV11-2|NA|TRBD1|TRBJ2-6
CASSLGDRASGANVLTF
TGTGCCAGCAGCCTTGGGGACAGGGCTTCGGGGGCCAACGTCCTGACTTTC
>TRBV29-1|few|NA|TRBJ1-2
CSVGPGMMGYTF
TGCAGCGTGGGTCCAGGGATGATGGGCTACACCTTC